The 3 T cell receptor beta chains listed next were all sequenced from one sample in a study of cytotoxic CD8 clonotypes in ibrutinib-treated CLL. Clones were sequenced by immunoSEQ multiplex PCR, and TCRdb holds only the in-frame ones, with some missing. Of some 160,000 clones listed, 81% are singletons. Sequencing used PBMCs, obtained after 12 months of ibrutinib treatment. The receptors were gathered from a human donor with chronic lymphocytic leukemia.

The rearrangement joins TRBV9 to TRBJ2-5, with D perhaps being TRBD1 or TRBD2 (5 bases each). The V gene's germline CDR1 is SGDLS and CDR2 YYNGEE. With 0 bases removed from V and 1 base from J, the gap between germline ends came to 19 bases. The CDR3 runs 18 residues. DNA of the CDR3: TGTGCCAGCAGCGTAGCCACAACGGGACCAGGGTTCCAAGAGACCCAGTACTTC. Translation gives CASSVATTGPGFQETQYF.

CDR3 nucleotide sequence: TGTGCCATCGGGGGACAGGGGTCCACTGAAGCTTTCTTT. Translation: CAIGGQGSTEAFF. V gene TRBV28 combines with J gene TRBJ1-1; 10 nucleotides match TRBD1. The CDR3 sequence is 13 residues long. In germline, CDR1 is MDHEN, CDR2 SYDVKM. The V and J ends lost 10 bases and 4 bases, in that order; junction bases with no gene match: 6.

This clone was observed once. The chain uses TRBV19 and TRBJ2-3; 11 bases match TRBD2. The CDR3 consists of 17 residues. CDR1 is LNHDA and CDR2 is SQIVND in the germline V gene (reference sequence). V was pared by 5 bases and J by 4 bases, with 11 bases of the junction left unmatched. This CDR3 reads CASSLKGALAGADTQYF. As DNA, the CDR3 is TGTGCCAGTAGTCTTAAGGGGGCACTAGCGGGAGCAGATACGCAGTATTTT. Combining the CDR3 with reference TRBV19 and TRBJ2-3 gives the whole variable domain DGGITQSPKYLFRKEGQNVTLSCEQNLNHDAMYWYRQDPGQGLRLIYYSQIVNDFQKGDIAEGYSVSREKKESFPLTVTSAQKNPTAFYLCASSLKGALAGADTQYFGPGTRLTVL.